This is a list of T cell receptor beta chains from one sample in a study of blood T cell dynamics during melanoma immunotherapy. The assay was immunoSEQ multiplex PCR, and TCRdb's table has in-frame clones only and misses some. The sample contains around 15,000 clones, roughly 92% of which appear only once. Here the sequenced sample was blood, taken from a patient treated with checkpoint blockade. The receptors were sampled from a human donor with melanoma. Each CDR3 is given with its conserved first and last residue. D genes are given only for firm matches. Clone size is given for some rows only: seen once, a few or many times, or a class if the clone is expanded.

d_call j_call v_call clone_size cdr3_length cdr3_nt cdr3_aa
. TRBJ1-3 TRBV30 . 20 TGTGCCTGGACTCGAGGCGGACAGAGCAATCCGAAGAGCTCTGGAAACACCATATATTTT CAWTRGGQSNPKSSGNTIYF
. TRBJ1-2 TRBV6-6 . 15 TGTGCCAGCAGCATTCCTCAGGGACAATACTATGGCTACACCTTC CASSIPQGQYYGYTF
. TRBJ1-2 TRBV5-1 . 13 TGCGCCAGCAGCTTGGAAGCTCCTTATGGCTACACCTTC CASSLEAPYGYTF
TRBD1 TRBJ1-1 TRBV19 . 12 TGTGCCACTATTAGGGGACAGCCCGAAGCTTTCTTT CATIRGQPEAFF
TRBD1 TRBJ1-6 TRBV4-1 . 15 TGCGCCAGCAGCCCCAGGACAGGGGAGGTCTCACCCCTCCACTTT CASSPRTGEVSPLHF
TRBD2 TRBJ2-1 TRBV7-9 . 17 TGTGCCAGCAGCTCAACCCGGACTAGCGGGAGGAGTGATGAGCAGTTCTTC CASSSTRTSGRSDEQFF
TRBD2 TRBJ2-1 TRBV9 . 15 TGTGCCAGCAGCGAGGGACTAGCGGGAAGGGATGAGCAGTTCTTC CASSEGLAGRDEQFF
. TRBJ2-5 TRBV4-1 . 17 TGCGCCAGCAGCCAGGAACCCGGGACTCCCCGACGAAGGACCCAGTACTTC CASSQEPGTPRRRTQYF
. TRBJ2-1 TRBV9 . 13 TGTGCCAGCAGCGTATATACAGGGTCGGAGCAGTTCTTC CASSVYTGSEQFF
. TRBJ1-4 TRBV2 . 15 TGTGCCACAACAGGGACCCTGGCAACTAATGAAAAACTGTTTTTT CATTGTLATNEKLFF
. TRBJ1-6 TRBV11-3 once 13 TGTGCCAGCAGCATGGACGAGAATTCACCCCTCCACTTT CASSMDENSPLHF
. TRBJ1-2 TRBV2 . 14 TGTGCCAGCAGCGCGGGGACGCCTAACTATGGCTACACCTTC CASSAGTPNYGYTF
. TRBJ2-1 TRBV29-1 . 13 TGCAGCGTTGTTGGGACATCCTACAATGAGCAGTTCTTC CSVVGTSYNEQFF
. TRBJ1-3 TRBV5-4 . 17 TGTGCCAGCAGCTTGGACCCCTCTGGGTTCGGTGGAAACACCATATATTTT CASSLDPSGFGGNTIYF
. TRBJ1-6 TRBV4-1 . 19 TGCGCCAGCAGCCAAGAATGGTCCGGCACCTTCTCCTATAATTCACCCCTCCACTTT CASSQEWSGTFSYNSPLHF
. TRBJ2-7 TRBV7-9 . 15 TGTGCCAGCAGCCGGGGCCGGGACATTGCCCACGAGCAGTACTTC CASSRGRDIAHEQYF
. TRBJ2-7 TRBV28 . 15 TGTGCCAGCAGTTTAGCCACGGGACTCCAGGGCGAGCAGTACTTC CASSLATGLQGEQYF
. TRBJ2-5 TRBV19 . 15 TGTGCCAGTAGTATTGGGGCAGAATCGCAAGAGACCCAGTACTTC CASSIGAESQETQYF
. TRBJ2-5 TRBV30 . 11 TGTGCCTGGAAGGATTGGGAGACCCAGTACTTC CAWKDWETQYF
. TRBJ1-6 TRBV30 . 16 TGTGCCTGGAGTGTACTAGGAGGCAGACCTCCCTCACCCCTCCACTTT CAWSVLGGRPPSPLHF
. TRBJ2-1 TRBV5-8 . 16 TGTGCCAGCAGCTTTCGGGGGGCGGGTTCCTACAATGAGCAGTTCTTC CASSFRGAGSYNEQFF
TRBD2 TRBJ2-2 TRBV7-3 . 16 TGTGCCAGCAGCTCTAGCGGAGCGAGGAACACCGGGGAGCTGTTTTTT CASSSSGARNTGELFF
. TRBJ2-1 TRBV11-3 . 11 TGTGCCAGCAGCCAATATCCCAACCAGTTCTTC CASSQYPNQFF
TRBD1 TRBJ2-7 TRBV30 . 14 TGTGCCTGGGGGAAAGGACAGGGATCCTACGAGCAGTACTTC CAWGKGQGSYEQYF
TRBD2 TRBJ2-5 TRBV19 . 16 TGTGCCAGTAGTATAGATCTCGCCCGGGAGGGGGAGACCCAGTACTTC CASSIDLAREGETQYF
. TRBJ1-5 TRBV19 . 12 TGTGCCAGTAGTAGGGGGAATCAGCCCCAGCATTTT CASSRGNQPQHF
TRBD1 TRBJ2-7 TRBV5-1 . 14 TGCGCCAGCAGCTTGGTAGGGACAGAAGACGAGCAGTACTTC CASSLVGTEDEQYF
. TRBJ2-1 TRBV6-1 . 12 TGTGCCAGCAGTCCCCAGCTAAATGAGCAGTTCTTC CASSPQLNEQFF
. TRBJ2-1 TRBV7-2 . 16 TGTGCCAGCAGCTTAGCCGGGACCACGACGGGCAATGAGCAGTTCTTC CASSLAGTTTGNEQFF
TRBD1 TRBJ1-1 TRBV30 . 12 TGTGCCTGGAGCGCCTGGACAGGCCAAGCTTTCTTT CAWSAWTGQAFF
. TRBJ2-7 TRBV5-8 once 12 TGTGCCAGCAGCTTGCAAGTTTCCGAGCAGTACTTC CASSLQVSEQYF
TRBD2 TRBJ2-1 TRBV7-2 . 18 TGTGCCAGCAGCTTCCGGACTAGCGGGAGGCTCCAGAGGAATGAGCAGTTCTTC CASSFRTSGRLQRNEQFF
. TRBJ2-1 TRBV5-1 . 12 TGCGCCAGCAGCTTCGAAGGCTATGAGCAGTTCTTC CASSFEGYEQFF
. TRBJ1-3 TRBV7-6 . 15 TGTGCCAGCAGTCCTGCCGGCTTCTCTGGAAACACCATATATTTT CASSPAGFSGNTIYF
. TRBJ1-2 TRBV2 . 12 TGTGCCAGCAGTGTAGGGGACTATGGCTACACCTTC CASSVGDYGYTF
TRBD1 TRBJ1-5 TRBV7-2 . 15 TGTGCCAGCAGCTTAGGTAGACAGGGCTCGCGGCCCCAGCATTTT CASSLGRQGSRPQHF
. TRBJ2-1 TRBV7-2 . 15 TGTGCCAGCAGCTTAGGCGACTCGAACTACAATGAGCAGTTCTTC CASSLGDSNYNEQFF
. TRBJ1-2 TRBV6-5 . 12 TGTGCCAGCAGTAGACAAGACTATGGCTACACCTTC CASSRQDYGYTF
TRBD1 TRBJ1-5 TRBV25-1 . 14 TGTGCCAGCAGCCTTCTCGACAGGGACCAGCCCCAGCATTTT CASSLLDRDQPQHF
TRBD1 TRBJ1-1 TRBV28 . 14 TGTGCCAGCAGTCTACAGGGGGGCAGCACTGAAGCTTTCTTT CASSLQGGSTEAFF
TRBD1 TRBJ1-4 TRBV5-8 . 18 TGTGCCAGCAGCCCGGGAGCAGGGGGCTTCGCAACTAATGAAAAACTGTTTTTT CASSPGAGGFATNEKLFF
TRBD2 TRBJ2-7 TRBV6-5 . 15 TGTGCCAGCACCGGTAGCGGGAGGGCCGGGTACGAGCAGTACTTC CASTGSGRAGYEQYF
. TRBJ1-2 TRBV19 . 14 TGTGCCAGTAGGGGTGCACAGTTCGGCTATGGCTACACCTTC CASRGAQFGYGYTF
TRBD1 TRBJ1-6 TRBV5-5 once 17 TGTGCCAGCAGCTTGGCCTTTCCGGGGACAGGCGATTCACCCCTCCACTTT CASSLAFPGTGDSPLHF
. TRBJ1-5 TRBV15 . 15 TGTGCCACCAGCAGAGATGGGGGGGGAAGTCAGCCCCAGCATTTT CATSRDGGGSQPQHF
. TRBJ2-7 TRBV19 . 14 TGTGCCAGTAGTATATCGGCCTGGGGCTACGAGCAGTACTTC CASSISAWGYEQYF
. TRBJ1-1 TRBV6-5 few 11 TGTGCCAGCAGTTACAGGTCTGAAGCTTTCTTT CASSYRSEAFF
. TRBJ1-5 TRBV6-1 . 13 TGTGCCAGCAGTGAAGCGTTATGGAGGCCCCAGCATTTT CASSEALWRPQHF
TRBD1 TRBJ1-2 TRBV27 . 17 TGTGCCAGCAGTTTTTTCCGGCCGGGACAGGGAAACTATGGCTACACCTTC CASSFFRPGQGNYGYTF